This entry concerns a single T cell receptor beta chain. Generated by immunoSEQ multiplex PCR, the TCRdb table keeps only in-frame clones and is missing some. This table has more than 30,000 clones, approximately 90% appearing once. Locally advanced or metastatic urothelial carcinoma was diagnosed in the patients. Pretreatment sampling and on-treatment sampling together yielded between 1 and 8 samples for each patient. The sample comes from a study of PD-L1 blockade in urothelial cancer. Across the study: Blood was tested 3 weeks (second dose) and 6 weeks into treatment. Per blood sample, T cells had a median of roughly 140,000.

Germline CDR1 LNHNV, CDR2 YYDKDF (reference sequence). This CDR3 spans 15 amino acids. V lost 0 bases and J lost 0, with 8 bases in between. The sequence derives from a man aged 60-69 years with urothelial cancer. V and J are TRBV15 and TRBJ1-2; D unresolved. The sample was PBMCs, taken around atezolizumab (anti-PD-L1) treatment. CDR3 amino acids: CATSREARANYGYTF. The DNA of the CDR3 is TGTGCCACCAGCAGAGAAGCCCGGGCTAACTATGGCTACACCTTC.